The clone carrying this TCR beta chain appeared a single time. Measured with immunoSEQ multiplex PCR; TCRdb has only the in-frame clones, and not every one. The sample has about 87,000 clones, around 88% seen once; the top ten hold about a sixth. The sample belongs to a study of blood T cell repertoires in COVID-19. The germline V gene encodes CDR1 MDHEN and CDR2 SYDVKM. After removal of 5 bases from V and 2 bases from J, the junction contained 8 bases not matched to a gene. The CDR3 is 16 amino acids. Sequencing was done on a sample of peripheral blood. The receptor was isolated from a woman aged 60-70 years with acute or convalescent COVID-19. This chain links TRBV28 with TRBJ2-3; 9 nucleotides line up with TRBD2. CDR3 sequence: CASSDPTSGYTDTQYF. For the CDR3, the DNA is TGTGCCAGCAGTGACCCGACTAGCGGATACACAGATACGCAGTATTTT.